The entry below gives a single T cell receptor (beta chain) sequence along with its context. The antigen it recognizes is unknown. No quality values exist for individual bases; no much larger clone is one base distant. The data derive from a study of Ad26.COV2.S vaccination and SARS-CoV-2 variants (TCRdb year 2021). For the study in its entirety: Vaccine-arm donors came from COV1001, a multicentre, randomized, double-blind, placebo-controlled phase I-IIa trial of Ad26.COV2.S in healthy adults. Dosing of Ad26.COV2.S was intramuscular, at either 5x10^10 or 1x10^11 viral particles, delivered as one shot or as two shots spaced 56 days apart. TCRbeta repertoire sequencing served as the tool for gauging how specific and how broad the SARS-CoV-2-reactive T cell receptors were following Ad26.COV2.S vaccination. A total of 32 samples were included in the TCR-sequenced set, comprising roughly 20 Ad26.COV2.S vaccine recipients, 5 placebo recipients and 8 SARS-CoV-2 convalescent individuals. Trial participants were randomized into five groups of five: low-dose or high-dose Ad26.COV2.S given once or twice, or placebo on both occasions. Investigators remained blinded to trial group allocation during experiments and outcome assessment.

Results and caveats for the whole study, not just this receptor: The study lacked the statistical power to compare responses across vaccine doses or regimens. Non-spike TCR breadth was comparable between vaccine and placebo recipients, consistent with the vaccine containing only spike. Substantial breadth of spike-specific CD8+ and CD4+ T cell responses was reported after vaccination. According to the authors, total T cell responses may have been underestimated by the TCR breadth and depth analyses. Compared with placebo recipients, Ad26.COV2.S recipients showed higher spike-specific TCR breadth (P = 0.0014).

From its cysteine to its phenylalanine, the CDR3 spans 15 amino acids. The sequence is cut down to CDR3 DNA, 45 bases in frame from base 1. V lost 1 base and J lost 1 base; the stretch between them is 9 bases long. CDR1 and CDR2, looked up from the germline V gene, are SGHTA and FQGNSA. The immunoSEQ Assay was used to sequence TCRbeta CDR3 regions. After extraction, genomic DNA underwent amplification by bias-controlled multiplex PCR, followed by high-throughput sequencing. The source study handled its data this way. To quantify the absolute abundance of each unique TCRbeta CDR3 region, sequences were collapsed and filtered. T cell fraction was estimated by normalizing TCRbeta template counts to usable DNA, with usable DNA measured through amplification of reference genes found in all nucleated cells. Repertoire TCRs were annotated as SARS-CoV-2-specific when V gene, CDR3 amino acid sequence and J gene were exactly matched to a known reactive TCR set. The reference SARS-CoV-2 TCR set was obtained from MIRA and was filtered for enrichment in COVID-19-positive ImmuneCODE repertoires, whereby public or cross-reactive TCRs were removed. Drawing on the MIRA antigens, annotated TCRs were analysed further at the level of specific ORF or position within ORF. Breadth was defined as annotated unique rearrangements over total unique productive rearrangements; depth was the summed frequency of those rearrangements. Two-sided Wilcoxon rank-sum tests were applied when comparing TCR breadth between groups. In its TCRdb copy, this immuneACCESS table keeps in-frame sequences only and misses some clones. Where compared with another copy, unresolved V genes explain less than half of these, and the others have no known cause. That table supplies the V and J calls and clone size; D and trimming were determined from the DNA. For this sample the table gives hundreds of thousands of clones, of which about 87% were detected only once. In total, the top ten clones hold about 3.5% of the sample.

The treatment or condition label, as the study defines it: 15 to 20 received Ad26.COV2.S at low or high dose, single or two shots; 5 received placebo; per-sample allocation not given. Repertoires of vaccine and placebo recipients were sequenced from samples taken on day 63 after the first injection. Between 29 July and 7 August 2020, Cohort 1b enrolled about 27 adults aged 18-55 years at one site in Boston, USA. As a vaccine, Ad26.COV2.S was a replication-incompetent adenovirus type 26 vector that expressed a prefusion-stabilized SARS-CoV-2 spike protein derived from the original Wuhan strain. The rearrangement combines TRBV7-2 with TRBJ2-3; a weak D assignment points to TRBD1 (5 bases agree). The material was peripheral blood, obtained in a trial of Ad26.COV2.S vaccine versus placebo. This receptor was taken from a person aged 18-60 years who received the Ad26.COV2.S COVID-19 vaccine or a placebo. The CDR3 here reads CASSLVRAGTDTQYF. The DNA is as follows: TGTGCCAGCAGCTTAGTCAGGGCCGGCACAGATACGCAGTATTTT.